Sequencing of this T cell receptor (beta chain) was carried out in a study of shared clonotypes between healthy human individuals. Clones were read by immunoSEQ multiplex PCR, and TCRdb kept only the in-frame ones, dropping some. The repertoire holds around 1.6 million clones, with around 98% as singletons. The junction had 11 bases not matched to a gene; V was cut back by 5 bases and J by 7 bases. Germline V gives CDR1 MDHEN, CDR2 SYDVKM. This CDR3 spans 16 amino acids. Adult Caucasians living in Nashville, Tennessee made up all of the donors. This clonotype was obtained from a man in his thirties or forties in good health. The chain uses TRBV28 and TRBJ2-2; 9 bases agree with TRBD2. Sequencing was performed on naive CD4+ T cells sorted from blood. This sample's subset: CD45RA+ positively selected. DNA of the CDR3: TGTGCCAGCAGTGATTTCCTAGCGGGATTGGGCGGGGAGCTGTTTTTT. Translating gives CASSDFLAGLGGELFF.